This T cell receptor beta chain was found in a study of cytomegalovirus exposure and HLA in healthy donors. Looked up from germline, CDR1 is SGHNT and CDR2 is YYREEE (reference sequence). There are 16 residues in the CDR3. The V gene end was trimmed by 5 bases and the J gene end by 2 bases; junction bases not matched to a gene: 7. Primers for the PCR totalled 60 Vbeta and 13 Jbeta. TCRdb's table, derived via immunoSEQ multiplex PCR, lists solely in-frame clones and lacks some. The sample lists 170,000 or so clones; 60% to 85% were seen once. With regard to this clone: Its antigen is unidentified.

Study results and caveats: Serostatus for CMV was the only available immune exposure information.

This TCR derives from a woman younger than 45 in good health and CMV-seronegative. J is TRBJ2-3 and V is TRBV5-4, with TRBD2 matching 11 bases. Sequencing was done on a sample of PBMCs. The CDR3 protein is CASSSRLAGTTDTQYF. The CDR3 nucleotides are TGTGCCAGCAGTTCCCGACTAGCGGGAACCACAGATACGCAGTATTTT.